The rows below give T cell receptor beta chains drawn from one sample of a study of Ad26.COV2.S vaccination and SARS-CoV-2 variants. Libraries were prepared by immunoSEQ multiplex PCR; TCRdb keeps only in-frame clonotypes and omits some of them. The profile shows a few hundred thousand clones, approximately 90% of them singletons. The sample in question was peripheral blood, obtained in a trial of Ad26.COV2.S vaccine versus placebo. The receptors were sampled from a person between 18 and 65 years old who received the Ad26.COV2.S COVID-19 vaccine or a placebo. CDR3s include the opening cysteine and the closing phenylalanine or tryptophan. D genes are given only for firm matches. The size field is filled for only some rows; it gives once, few, many or a size class.

abundance	d_gene	v_gene	CDR3aa
-	TRBD2	TRBV4-3	CASSQEREGRYNEQFF
-	-	TRBV7-9	CASSIPSGGRVETQYF
-	-	TRBV11-3	CASSLSLIHEQFF
-	-	TRBV7-8	CASSLDGAGAYEQYF
-	-	TRBV30	CAWLPKSPTNEKLFF
-	-	TRBV19	CASRGVLGMNTEAFF
-	TRBD1	TRBV5-8	CASSLYRGESPQHF
-	-	TRBV9	CASSDPGAAPHEQFF
once	-	TRBV11-2	CASSLGGLLYEQYF
-	TRBD2	TRBV11-3	CASSFNGRAFNEQFF
-	-	TRBV3-1/TRBV3-2	CASSQDGSGVYEQYF
-	-	TRBV5-6	CASSRRGFTIQETQYF
-	TRBD2	TRBV27	CASRGLAVDNEQFF
-	-	TRBV24-1	CATSEGGQQETQYF
-	-	TRBV6-5	CASSGQGVRQPQHF
-	-	TRBV20-1	CSARAVDGYTF
-	-	TRBV4-1	CASSQEGWDTQYF
-	-	TRBV19	CASSIGTDYGYTF
-	-	TRBV11-2	CASSLDRVESSYNSPLHF
-	-	TRBV28	CATIAVGAYEQYF
-	-	TRBV6-5	CASSPAISNQPQHF
-	-	TRBV4-2	CASSQEISGGHPYEQYF
-	TRBD1	TRBV27	CASSLLPLQGNQPQHF
-	-	TRBV11-2	CASSFGHTYEQYF
-	-	TRBV28	CASSLQGEAFF
-	-	TRBV7-9	CASSFRGSYEQYF
-	-	TRBV24-1	CATSGNVALNQPQHF
-	TRBD1	TRBV16	CASSQWTGDQPQHF
-	-	TRBV19	CASSTRNPGELFF
-	-	TRBV7-8	CASSRTMNTGELFF
once	TRBD1	TRBV18	CASSPLGDRDEQYF
-	TRBD2	TRBV7-2	CASSVRLASYEQYF
once	-	TRBV6-5	CASRKVTDTDTQYF
once	-	TRBV12-3/TRBV12-4	CASSLGSNEQFF
-	-	TRBV5-4	CASSLDPGGGLGNEQFF
once	TRBD2	TRBV9	CASSVEATSGKSLSTDTQYF
-	TRBD1	TRBV6-5	CASSSYRGDYGYTF
-	-	TRBV7-9	CASSQALRNEQFF
-	-	TRBV7-8	CASSLRETNGKLFF
-	TRBD2	TRBV6-6	CASRSTSGRAYEQYF
-	TRBD1	TRBV7-8	CASSLALGQVGSYEQYF
-	TRBD2	TRBV6-2/TRBV6-3	CASSYSTSLTNNEQFF
-	TRBD1	TRBV2	CASTEQGLRDNEQFF
few	-	TRBV4-1	CASSQVGRDKSYEQYF
-	-	TRBV27	CASWVLYNEQFF
-	-	TRBV27	CASSPYSGRATGELFF
-	-	TRBV7-2	CASSLQVGEQYF
-	TRBD1	TRBV4-3	CASSREDRGNYGYTF
-	-	TRBV7-9	CASSLALTEAFF
-	-	TRBV5-1	CASSLEWAGELFF
few	TRBD1	TRBV10-1	CANPTGNEQFF
-	-	TRBV19	CASSRAGGTGELFF
-	-	TRBV27	CASSSVFHEQFF
-	-	TRBV30	CAWSRAPQSSHNEQFF
-	-	TRBV2	CASSVRDPFNSPLHF
-	-	TRBV7-2	CASSLAFGGTGYTF
once	TRBD1	TRBV23-1	CASSQGGRGLWQPQHF
-	-	TRBV5-6	CASSSGDRNTIYF